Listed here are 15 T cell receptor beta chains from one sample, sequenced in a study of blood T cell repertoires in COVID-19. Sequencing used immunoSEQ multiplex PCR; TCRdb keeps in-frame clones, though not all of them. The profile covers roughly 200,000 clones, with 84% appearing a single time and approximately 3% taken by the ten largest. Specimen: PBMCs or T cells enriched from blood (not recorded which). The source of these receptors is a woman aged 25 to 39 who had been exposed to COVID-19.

The CDR3 DNA sequence: TGTGCCAGCAGCCCGCGGACAGGCCACTCGGGCGAGCAGTACTTC. Protein sequence: CASSPRTGHSGEQYF. The chain links TRBV5-6 to TRBJ2-7, with 7 bases aligning to TRBD1. V lost 4 bases to trimming and J lost 6 bases; unmatched junction nucleotides: 13. Germline values: CDR1 SGHDT, CDR2 YYEEEE. The CDR3 is 15 amino acids. The full variable domain, in which reference TRBV5-6 and TRBJ2-7 provide the parts outside the CDR3, is DAGVTQSPTHLIKTRGQQVTLRCSPKSGHDTVSWYQQALGQGPQFIFQYYEEEERQRGNFPDRFSGHQFPNYSSELNVNALLLGDSALYLCASSPRTGHSGEQYFGPGTRLTVT.

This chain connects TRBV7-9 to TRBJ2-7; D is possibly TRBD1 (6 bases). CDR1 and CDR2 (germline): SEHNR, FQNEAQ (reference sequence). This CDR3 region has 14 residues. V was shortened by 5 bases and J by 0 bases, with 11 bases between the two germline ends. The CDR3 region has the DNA TGTGCCAGCAGCCCTGGGACAAACTCCTACGAGCAGTACTTC. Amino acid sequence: CASSPGTNSYEQYF.

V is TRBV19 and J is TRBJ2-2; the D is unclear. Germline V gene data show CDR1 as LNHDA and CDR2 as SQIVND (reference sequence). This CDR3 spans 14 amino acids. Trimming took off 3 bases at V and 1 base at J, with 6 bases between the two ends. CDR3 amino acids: CASSMGKNTGELFF. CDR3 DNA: TGTGCCAGTAGTATGGGCAAGAACACCGGGGAGCTGTTTTTT.

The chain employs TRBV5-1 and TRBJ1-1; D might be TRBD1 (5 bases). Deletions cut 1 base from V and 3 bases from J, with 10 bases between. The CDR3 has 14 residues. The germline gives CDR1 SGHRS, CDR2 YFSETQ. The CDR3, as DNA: TGCGCCAGCAGCTTGATAGGGGAAGACACTGAAGCTTTCTTT. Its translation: CASSLIGEDTEAFF.

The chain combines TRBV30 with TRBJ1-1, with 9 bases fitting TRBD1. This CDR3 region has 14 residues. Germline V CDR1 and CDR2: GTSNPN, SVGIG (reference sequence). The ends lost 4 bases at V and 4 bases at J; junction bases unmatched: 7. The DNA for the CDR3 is TGTGCCTGGACCGGGACAGGGTGGGGCACTGAAGCTTTCTTT. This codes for CAWTGTGWGTEAFF.

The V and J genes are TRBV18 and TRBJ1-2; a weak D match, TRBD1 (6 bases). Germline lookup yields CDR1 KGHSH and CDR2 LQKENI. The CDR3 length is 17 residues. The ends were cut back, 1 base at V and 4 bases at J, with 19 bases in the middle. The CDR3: CASSPLGPGQQLYGYTF. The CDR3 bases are TGTGCCAGCTCACCACTGGGACCGGGACAACAACTCTATGGCTACACCTTC.

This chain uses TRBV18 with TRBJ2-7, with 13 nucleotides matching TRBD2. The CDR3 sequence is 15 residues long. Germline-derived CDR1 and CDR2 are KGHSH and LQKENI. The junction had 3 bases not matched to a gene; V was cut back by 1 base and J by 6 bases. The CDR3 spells CASSPQTSGGFEQYF. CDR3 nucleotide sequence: TGTGCCAGCTCACCACAGACTAGCGGGGGGTTCGAGCAGTACTTC.

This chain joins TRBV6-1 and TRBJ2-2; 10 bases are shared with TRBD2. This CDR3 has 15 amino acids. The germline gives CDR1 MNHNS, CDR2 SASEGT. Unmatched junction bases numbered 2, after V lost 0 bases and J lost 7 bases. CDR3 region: CASSEASGGSGELFF. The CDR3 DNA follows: TGTGCCAGCAGTGAAGCTAGCGGGGGGAGCGGGGAGCTGTTTTTT.

The CDR3 reads CASSLHYEQYF. CDR3 DNA: TGTGCCAGCAGCTTACATTACGAGCAGTACTTC. J is TRBJ2-7 and V is TRBV7-2; D unclear. V was shortened by 2 bases and J by 4 bases, with 3 bases between the two germline ends. The CDR3 length is 11 residues. Germline lookup yields CDR1 SGHTA and CDR2 FQGNSA.

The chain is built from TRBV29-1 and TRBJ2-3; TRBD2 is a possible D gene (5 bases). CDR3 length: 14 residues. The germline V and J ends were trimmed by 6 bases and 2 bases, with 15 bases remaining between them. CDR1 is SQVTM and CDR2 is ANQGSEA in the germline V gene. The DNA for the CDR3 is TGCAGCGTCGAGGGCGGTCGAAACACAGATACGCAGTATTTT. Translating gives CSVEGGRNTDTQYF.

In nucleotides, the CDR3 is TGTGCCAGCAGCTTAGTGGGCCTAGCGGGGGCGAGCTCCTACAATGAGCAGTTCTTC. This gives the protein CASSLVGLAGASSYNEQFF. The chain joins TRBV7-8 to TRBJ2-1; TRBD2 matches 10 bases. This CDR3 contains 19 residues. Germline lookup yields CDR1 SGHVS and CDR2 FQNEAQ. V gave up 1 base and J gave up 0 bases; unmatched junction bases: 9.

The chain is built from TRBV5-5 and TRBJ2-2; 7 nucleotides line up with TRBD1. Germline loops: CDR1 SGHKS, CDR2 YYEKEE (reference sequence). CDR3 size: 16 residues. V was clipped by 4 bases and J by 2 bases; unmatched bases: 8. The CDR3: CASSGLGQINTGELFF. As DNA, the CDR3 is TGTGCCAGCAGCGGGCTGGGACAGATAAACACCGGGGAGCTGTTTTTT.

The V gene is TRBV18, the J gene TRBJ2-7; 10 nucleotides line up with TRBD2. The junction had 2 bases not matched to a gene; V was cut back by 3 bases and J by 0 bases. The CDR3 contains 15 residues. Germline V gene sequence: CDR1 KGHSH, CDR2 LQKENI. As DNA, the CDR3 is TGTGCCAGCTCACCTAGCGGGGGGAACTCCTACGAGCAGTACTTC. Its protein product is CASSPSGGNSYEQYF.

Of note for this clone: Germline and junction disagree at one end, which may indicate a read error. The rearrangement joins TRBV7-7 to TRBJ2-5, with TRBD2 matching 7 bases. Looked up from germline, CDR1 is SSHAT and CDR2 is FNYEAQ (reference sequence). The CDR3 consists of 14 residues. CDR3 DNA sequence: TGTGCTAGCAGCTCGGGCGGGGGAAAAGAGACCCAGTACTTC. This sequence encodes CASSSGGGKETQYF.

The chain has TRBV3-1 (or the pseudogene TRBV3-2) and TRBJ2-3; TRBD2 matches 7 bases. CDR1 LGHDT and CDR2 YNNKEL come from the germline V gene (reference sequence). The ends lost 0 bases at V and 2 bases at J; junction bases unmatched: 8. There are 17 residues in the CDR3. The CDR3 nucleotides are TGTGCCAGCAGCCAAGAGGGCCGGGGGGACCACACAGATACGCAGTATTTT. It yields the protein CASSQEGRGDHTDTQYF.